The sequence of this TCR beta chain was determined in a study of T cells in Graves' hyperthyroidism and ophthalmopathy. Study-wide context: Before any treatment, at initial diagnosis, peripheral blood was collected. Whole-study results and caveats: Blood also carried most thyroid clonotypes expanded above 0.001.

Clinicians diagnosed patients from clinical symptoms, serum thyroxine and TRAb, thyroid ultrasound and orbital computed tomography. Each 10 ml fresh peripheral blood draw supplied the PBMCs. In its sample, this clonotype was seen many times. The antigen remains unidentified. Looked up from germline, CDR1 is GTSNPN and CDR2 is SVGIG (reference sequence). Trimming took 4 bases from V and 9 from J; bases not matched to a gene: 15. The CDR3 length is 15 residues. Amplified regions were TCR beta CDR3 sequences from RNA transcripts. When the TCR CDR3 underwent first-round RT-PCR, the HTBI primer set was used. TCRdb used MiXCR to reprocess the multiplex PCR reads, holding one entry per CDR3 protein. Among around 440,000 distinct CDR3 sequences, less than 20% were seen once, and the ten largest hold about 7.7%.

The sequence was collected from a woman aged 18-35 years with Graves' hyperthyroidism. The chain combines TRBV30 with TRBJ1-5; TRBD1 agrees at 7 bases. The sample was blood. This CDR3 is CAWTRDSQRDRPQHF. The CDR3 bases are TGTGCCTGGACCAGGGACAGTCAGAGGGATCGGCCCCAGCATTTT.